The T cell receptor (beta chain) described here comes from a study of T cells in Graves' hyperthyroidism and ophthalmopathy. Findings and limits, study-wide: Ophthalmopathy and stable hyperthyroidism were separated by a 13 V-J model. Researchers found most expanded thyroid clonotypes above 0.001 in blood as well.

TCR beta CDR3 region amplification was performed from RNA transcripts. HTBI primers were used for first-round RT-PCR of the TCR CDR3. From the multiplex PCR reads, TCRdb called clonotypes with MiXCR, one entry per CDR3 protein. The sample contains 350,000 to 400,000 distinct CDR3 sequences, less than 20% of which appear only once. A word on this clonotype: Its antigen is not identified.

Disease lasting under 3 months, a NOSPECS grade of at least 4, and a Clinical Activity Score of at least 3 were features of the ophthalmopathy patients. The diagnoses drew upon clinical symptoms, serum thyroxine and TRAb, thyroid ultrasound and orbital computed tomography. The CDR3 has 17 residues. Per germline, CDR1 SGHTA and CDR2 FQGTGA. The V gene end was trimmed by 5 bases and the J gene end by 8 bases; junction bases not matched to a gene: 9. Sample: blood. This clonotype originated in a man between 18 and 35 years old with Graves' ophthalmopathy. The V call is TRBV7-3, the J call TRBJ2-1, with 16 bases lining up with TRBD2. CDR3 residues: CASSETGTSGGVYEQFF. The CDR3 DNA is TGTGCCAGCAGCGAAACCGGGACTAGCGGGGGGGTGTATGAGCAGTTCTTC.